One sample yielded the 7 T cell receptor beta chains listed below, sequenced in a study of beta chain features in type 1 diabetes. Expressed TCRB transcripts were sequenced because the entire RNA isolate underwent reverse transcription. Assay: immunoSEQ multiplex PCR; the TCRdb copy retains only in-frame clones and omits some. The profile shows almost 250,000 clones, roughly an eighth of them singletons. The specimen sequenced was naive CD4+ T cells from blood. The receptors originated from a woman between 35 and 50 years old in good health.

This clone was detected only a few times. CDR3 region: CASSDHYEQYF. The CDR3 coding sequence is TGTGCCAGCAGTGATCATTACGAGCAGTACTTC. The chain couples TRBV6-1 to TRBJ2-7, with no clear D. The CDR3 is 11 amino acids. Germline V gene lookup returns CDR1 MNHNS and CDR2 SASEGT. Trimming stripped 3 bases from V and 4 bases from J, with 4 bases between.

The chain uses TRBV2 and TRBJ2-1; a possible D gene is TRBD1 (5 bases). This CDR3 comprises 15 residues. V lost 3 bases, J lost 3 bases, and 12 bases lay in between. Per germline, CDR1 SNHLY and CDR2 FYNNEI. The CDR3 sequence is CASSEQGQFYNEQFF. CDR3 DNA sequence: TGTGCCAGCAGTGAGCAGGGCCAGTTCTACAATGAGCAGTTCTTC.

The sample holds a few counts of this clone. This rearrangement joins TRBV29-1 to TRBJ2-1; D is unclear. The germline gives CDR1 SQVTM, CDR2 ANQGSEA. The CDR3 extends over 11 amino acids. The ends were cut back, 3 bases at V and 3 bases at J, with 3 bases in the middle. CDR3 nucleotides: TGCAGCGTTGACCGCTACAATGAGCAGTTCTTC. Encoded protein: CSVDRYNEQFF.

CDR3 DNA sequence: TGTGCCAGCAGCCCCGGGTCCCCTAAGTACAATGAGCAGTTCTTC. As protein: CASSPGSPKYNEQFF. The chain joins TRBV6-6 to TRBJ2-1, with D unclear. Trimming shortened V by 6 bases and J by 4 bases, and 16 bases separated the two germline ends. The germline gives CDR1 MNHNY, CDR2 SVGAGI (reference sequence). The CDR3 runs to 15 residues.

This clone has only a few counts. V usage is TRBV11-2 and J usage is TRBJ1-1; D remains ambiguous. CDR1 SGHAT and CDR2 FQNNGV come from the germline V gene. Trimming took 3 bases from V and 6 from J, leaving 11 bases between them. This CDR3 contains 13 residues. Written as DNA, the CDR3 is TGTGCCAGCAGCTTTACAGTATACGCTGAAGCTTTCTTT. It specifies CASSFTVYAEAFF.

A few counts support this clone. The gene calls are TRBV5-1 and TRBJ2-7; 12 nucleotides match TRBD1. Unmatched junction bases numbered 6, after V lost 5 bases and J lost 6 bases. The CDR3 spans 14 residues. From germline, CDR1 is SGHRS and CDR2 YFSETQ. CDR3 sequence: CASSTGTGGLEQYF. CDR3 nucleotide sequence: TGCGCCAGCAGTACCGGGACAGGGGGCCTCGAGCAGTACTTC.

The V and J genes are TRBV19 and TRBJ1-1; D is uncertain. V lost 4 bases to trimming and J lost 7 bases, with 7 bases between them. The length of the CDR3 is 11 residues. Germline CDR1 LNHDA, CDR2 SQIVND (reference sequence). The CDR3 is CASSNRGEAFF. In DNA form, the CDR3 reads TGTGCCAGTAGTAACCGGGGTGAAGCTTTCTTT.